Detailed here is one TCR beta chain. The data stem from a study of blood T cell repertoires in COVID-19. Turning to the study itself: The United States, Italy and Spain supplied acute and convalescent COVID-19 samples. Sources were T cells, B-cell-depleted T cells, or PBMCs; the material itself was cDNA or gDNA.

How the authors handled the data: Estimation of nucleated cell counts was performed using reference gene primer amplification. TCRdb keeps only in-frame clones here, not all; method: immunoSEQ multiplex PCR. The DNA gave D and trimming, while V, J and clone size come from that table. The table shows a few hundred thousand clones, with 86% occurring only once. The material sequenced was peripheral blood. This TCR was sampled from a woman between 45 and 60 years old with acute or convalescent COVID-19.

Here the CDR3 DNA reads TGTGCCTGGACTAAGCGGAGCTCCTACGAGCAGTACTTC. This codes for CAWTKRSSYEQYF. The chain uses TRBV30 and TRBJ2-7, with D possibly matching TRBD2 (5 bases). Germline CDR1 and CDR2: GTSNPN and SVGIG (reference sequence). The length of the CDR3 is 13 residues. V lost 4 bases and J 0 bases, leaving 10 bases between the germline ends.